Many counts were recorded for the clone carrying this TCR beta chain. Its cognate antigen is unknown. Germline CDR1 reads LNHDA; CDR2 reads SQIVND (reference sequence). The CDR3 covers 14 residues. V was clipped by 7 bases and J by 4 bases; unmatched bases: 6. This sample is part of a study of T-cell memory formation after mild COVID-19. Each CDR3 protein gets one entry after TCRdb re-called the 5' RACE reads with MiXCR. This sample has about 620,000 distinct CDR3 sequences, with over 15% found just once. Study outcomes and limitations: Mainly CM and EM harbored the contracting CD4+ clones; mainly EMRA harbored the CD8+ ones.

This chain joins TRBV19 and TRBJ2-1; 8 nucleotides agree with TRBD1. The origin of this receptor is an adult woman who had mild COVID-19 (a few samples of this study predate the infection). Cell type and time point are not known. The sequencing input was PBMCs or a T cell subset sorted from them (not recorded which). This CDR3 is CASNPGGFYNEQFF. In nucleotides, the CDR3 is TGTGCCAGTAATCCAGGGGGCTTTTACAATGAGCAGTTCTTC. The entire variable domain, with the rest obtained from reference TRBV19 and TRBJ2-1, is as follows: DGGITQSPKYLFRKEGQNVTLSCEQNLNHDAMYWYRQDPGQGLRLIYYSQIVNDFQKGDIAEGYSVSREKKESFPLTVTSAQKNPTAFYLCASNPGGFYNEQFFGPGTRLTVL.